The sequence of this TCR beta chain was determined in a study of a mutant IDH1 vaccine in newly diagnosed glioma. Overall study context: Treated patients had a mean age of approximately 41 years and a sex split that was roughly 62% male and roughly 40% female. It was radiotherapy, temozolomide, or both that patients received previously, with most receiving both.

The study, taken as a whole, reports: It was just under 95% of patients that developed vaccine-induced immune responses.

Details on this clone: Its antigen is undetermined.

Sample time point: baseline, week 1 (first vaccination visit). Treatment in this sample: pre-vaccination baseline after standard-of-care therapy. Tumors from donors were new WHO grade 3 or 4 IDH1-mutant astrocytomas with ATRX loss. This table comes from immunoSEQ multiplex PCR, and its TCRdb copy is limited to in-frame clones, with some not included. This table holds about 34,000 clones, 80% found once. CDR3 length: 14 residues. Between the trimmed V and J ends, which lost 2 bases and 7 bases, there was a span of 14 bases. Germline V gene data show CDR1 as MNHNS and CDR2 as SASEGT. The sample in question was peripheral blood mononuclear cells (PBMCs), obtained from a glioma patient treated with radiotherapy, temozolomide or both. The rearrangement uses TRBV6-1 and TRBJ1-2; D is unresolved. The origin of this receptor is a man in his fifties with glioma. Some clones in this sample may be carry-over from other donors' samples. The CDR3 here is CASSEYDRVGGYTF. The CDR3 DNA sequence: TGTGCCAGCAGTGAATATGATAGGGTGGGTGGCTACACCTTC.